This TCR beta chain derives from a study of human T cells and chemical hapten exposure (dated by TCRdb to the early 2020s). Notes on the research overall: For sensitization, 2% DPC in acetone was applied to a roughly 2 cm by roughly 2 cm area of upper inner arm skin. Weekly therapeutic DPC doses were additionally applied to the scalp of patients throughout the roughly 23-week study period. Patch testing was performed on the upper back with Finn chambers containing 0.01% DPC, and the patch tests were scored after 6 days according to International Contact Dermatitis Research Group standards. The mostly female patient cohort included alopecia areata with under or over 50% scalp involvement, alopecia totalis and alopecia universalis. Libraries were pooled for sequencing, and per-sample TCR yields varied mainly because of small differences in library volumes within the pool. Peripheral blood TCR repertoire changes were tracked in vivo in alopecia patients during primary and secondary sensitization to the hapten diphenylcyclopropenone (DPC). Patient blood was sampled pre-sensitization (week 0) and at 2, 6 and about 24 weeks after DPC sensitization. For TCR sequencing, blood came from about 28 alopecia patients at anywhere from one to four time points (pre-sensitization, 2, 6 and 24 weeks).

This clonotype was detected a few times. Its antigen has not been determined. No qualities accompany the bases; no much larger clone lies one base away. In the paper's terms, the time point label means: patch test 3, about 24 weeks after DPC sensitization. Per the publication, the treatment or condition label means: therapeutic diphenylcyclopropenone sensitization with weekly scalp DPC. Blood at each patch-test visit was drawn before the patch test was applied. Eligible patients were aged 18 to 70, diagnosed with alopecia, deemed suitable for DPC therapy, and excluded if pregnant. Total RNA was isolated from unfractionated whole blood collected in Tempus Blood RNA tubes. Libraries came from RACE. Data came from a NextSeq 500. Library preparation attached unique molecular identifiers to individual cDNA molecules for quantitative, reproducible TCR counting. Both TCR alpha and TCR beta chains were sequenced from each blood RNA sample. In the authors' own workflow: The median number of TCRs per sample was over 95,000, ranging from about 23,224 to 750,000. V, J and CDR3 annotation of the TCR reads was performed with the Decombinator software suite. For PS versus PT1 abundance plots, all samples were subsampled to the same number of TCRs (28,000). TCRs were defined as expanded if absent before sensitization and observed at least eight times at the 2-week time point. The raw public reads went through TCRdb reprocessing: fastp at Q25, MiXCR clone calling, in-frame beta chains kept. Records with the same CDR3 protein are collapsed into one entry carrying the most frequent genes and DNA. Here the V and J calls rest on TCRdb's processing, not on the authors' analysis. This sample gives fewer than 100,000 distinct CDR3 sequences in total; approximately 10% of them show up just once. The ten largest make up more than 0.85% of the sample.

Results and caveats for the whole study, not just this receptor: Patch test score correlated positively with the number of PT1 expanded TCRs, reaching significance at thresholds 8, 16 and 32 but not at 4. Compared with pre-sensitization or healthy control sets, expanded TCRs formed significantly more large CDR3 similarity clusters, which is consistent with antigen-driven responses. Because every patient had alopecia, a presumed autoimmune disease, the patients' immune response might differ from that of healthy individuals. After repeated subsampling, changes were observed in the strength of the expansion versus patch-test correlation and in the threshold at which the correlation became significant. DPC sensitization did not change how many TCRs were above 1 in 1000 frequency, and no evidence was found of alterations in global repertoire structure.

This sequence originates from a woman aged 25 to 39 with alopecia areata. Some clones in this sample may be carry-over from other donors' samples. The sample was whole blood, taken in connection with sensitization to the hapten diphenylcyclopropenone (DPC).

The DNA sequence reads TGTGCCAGCAGGGGTCGACTACAGGGGGCGAATTTGGAGCAGTACGTC. The translation is CASRGRLQGANLEQYV. The V and J segments used are TRBV28 and TRBJ2-7; TRBD1 matches 9 bases in the middle. Compared with germline, V lacks 6 bases and J lacks 7 bases; bases without a gene match: 16. Looking up the germline V gene yields CDR1 MDHEN and CDR2 SYDVKM. From its cysteine to its valine, the CDR3 spans 16 amino acids. Kept here is only the CDR3 DNA, which spans 48 bases and is read in frame from base 1.